These 10 T cell receptor beta chains originate from one sample sequenced in a study of identical twins. TCRdb re-analysed the 5' RACE reads in MiXCR, keeping a single row per CDR3 protein. Counted here are hundreds of thousands of distinct CDR3 sequences, about 7% occurring once; the ten biggest clones make up roughly 3.6%. The same sample was also studied in work on yellow fever vaccine responses in identical twins.

Source material: memory (CD45RO+) T cells sorted from blood. These receptor sequences come from a woman under 30 in good health.

There are a few counts of this clonotype. V and J are TRBV11-1 and TRBJ2-7; no firm D call. V lost 1 base to trimming and J lost 0 bases, with 19 bases between them. Germline CDR1 SGHAT, CDR2 FQDESV (reference sequence). CDR3 size: 18 residues. CDR3: CASSLGSDTFLFSYEQYV. For the CDR3, the DNA is TGTGCCAGCAGCTTAGGGTCAGACACCTTTTTATTCTCCTACGAGCAGTACGTC.

This clonotype occurred a few times. This chain uses TRBV7-8 with TRBJ1-5; 8 nucleotides align to TRBD1. Germline loops: CDR1 SGHVS, CDR2 FQNEAQ. V lost 1 base and J lost 6; bases outside the gene matches: 8. This CDR3 comprises 16 residues. The CDR3 protein is CASSLETGGFGQPQHF. The DNA for the CDR3 is TGTGCCAGCAGCTTAGAAACAGGGGGTTTTGGTCAGCCCCAGCATTTT.

This clonotype was found many times. CDR3 nucleotides: TGCGCCAGCAGCTTGGGGGACAGAGACATTCAGTACTTC. Translated: CASSLGDRDIQYF. This chain links TRBV5-1 with TRBJ2-4, with 7 positions matching TRBD1. Trimming took 0 bases from V and 8 from J; bases not matched to a gene: 2. The CDR3 totals 13 residues. CDR1 SGHRS and CDR2 YFSETQ come from the germline V gene.

In this sample, this clonotype turned up a few times. This chain joins TRBV20-1 and TRBJ2-1, with D perhaps matching TRBD1 or TRBD2 (5 bases each). Trimming took 3 bases from V and 15 from J, leaving 18 bases between them. Germline lookup yields CDR1 DFQATT and CDR2 SNEGSKA (reference sequence). The CDR3 consists of 12 residues. The DNA of the CDR3 is TGCAGTGCTAGTGGTGCCGGGTATGGGGGGTTCTTC. As protein: CSASGAGYGGFF.

The V gene is TRBV20-1, the J gene TRBJ2-7; 10 bases line up with TRBD2. This CDR3 is built from 13 residues. Germline CDR1 and CDR2: DFQATT and SNEGSKA (reference sequence). Unmatched junction bases numbered 6, after V lost 6 bases and J lost 4 bases. CDR3 nucleotides: TGCAGTGCAAAAGGACTAGCGGCTTACGAGCAGTACTTC. Translating gives CSAKGLAAYEQYF.

This clonotype was seen repeatedly, ten times or more. The CDR3 protein is CSAPYWFYEQYF. CDR3 bases: TGCAGCGCCCCATACTGGTTCTACGAGCAGTACTTC. The chain recombines TRBV29-1 with TRBJ2-7; D not resolved. Trimming took 7 bases from V and 3 from J, leaving 13 bases between them. The CDR3 spans 12 residues. Germline V gene lookup returns CDR1 SQVTM and CDR2 ANQGSEA.

The sample holds a few counts of this clonotype. V and J are TRBV19 and TRBJ1-2, with D maybe TRBD1 (6 bases). Germline CDR1 is LNHDA and CDR2 is SQIVND (reference sequence). V was trimmed by 7 bases and J by 4 bases, leaving 13 bases between them. The CDR3 covers 13 residues. CDR3 loop: CASTTQGFYGYTF. The CDR3 nucleotides are TGTGCCAGTACCACACAGGGTTTCTATGGCTACACCTTC.

V gene TRBV12-3 or TRBV12-4 combines with J gene TRBJ1-1, with D unresolved. CDR3 length: 15 amino acids. V was trimmed by 3 bases and J by 0 bases, leaving 11 bases between them. This CDR3 reads CASSFQAGMNTEAFF. The CDR3, as DNA: TGTGCCAGCAGTTTTCAGGCAGGCATGAACACTGAAGCTTTCTTT.

This clonotype came up many times. This rearrangement joins TRBV7-3 to TRBJ2-7, with 10 bases lining up with TRBD2. V shed 5 bases, J shed 1 base, and the junction held 2 bases outside the gene matches. Germline lookup yields CDR1 SGHTA and CDR2 FQGTGA. The CDR3 has 14 residues. CDR3 DNA: TGTGCCAGCAGCACTAGCGGGGCGTCCTACGAGCAGTACTTC. Translation gives CASSTSGASYEQYF.

The chain links TRBV25-1 to TRBJ2-1; 7 bases are shared with TRBD1. The CDR3 contains 14 residues. Trimming removed 4 bases from V and 3 bases from J; junction bases left unmatched: 3. Germline CDR1 and CDR2: MGHDK and SYGVNS. The CDR3 DNA sequence: TGTGCCAGCAGTGTTGGACAGGACTACAATGAGCAGTTCTTC. It encodes CASSVGQDYNEQFF.